The 21 T cell receptor beta chains reported below all come from one sample, sequenced in a study of T-cell reconstitution after alpha-beta-depleted transplantation in children. Their cognate antigens are unknown. Molecular barcoding with unique molecular identifiers was used for the TCRbeta library. TCRdb recomputed calls from the PCR reads with MiXCR, one row per CDR3 protein. The sample contains about 300,000 distinct CDR3 sequences, nearly 8% of which appear only once. Notes on the study in general: A year post-transplant, T-cell counts and diversity derived mostly from newly produced T cells.

The material sequenced was peripheral blood, taken 360 days after TCRalphabeta/CD19-depleted stem cell transplant. The source of these receptors is a female patient between 2 and 15 years old who had a stem cell transplant for Fanconi anemia, so the T cells may come from the graft donor.

This clonotype was counted a few times. V is TRBV7-6 and J is TRBJ2-1; D gene unclear. Germline loops: CDR1 SGHVS, CDR2 FNYEAQ. The CDR3 runs to 12 residues. V was trimmed by 5 bases and J by 10 bases, leaving 12 bases between them. CDR3 bases: TGTGCCAGCAGCGCCCTAGGTCGAGAGCAGTTCTTC. Residues: CASSALGREQFF.

This clonotype was recorded many times. This sequence joins TRBV20-1 and TRBJ1-1, with D perhaps matching TRBD1 (5 bases). CDR1 is DFQATT, CDR2 SNEGSKA, per germline (reference sequence). The CDR3 runs 13 residues. The ends were cut back, 4 bases at V and 1 base at J, with 10 bases in the middle. The CDR3 region has the DNA TGCAGTGCTAAGGGGCCTACGAACACTGAAGCTTTCTTT. It specifies CSAKGPTNTEAFF.

In its sample, this clonotype was seen a few times. This rearrangement joins TRBV6-2 or TRBV6-3 to TRBJ1-2; no definite D call. CDR3 length equals 13 residues. Germline values: CDR1 MNHEY, CDR2 SVGEGT. V dropped 4 bases and J dropped 8 bases, with 14 bases sitting between them. Here the CDR3 DNA reads TGTGCCAGCAGTTTAAGTGCGGTCTTAGGCTACACCTTC. Amino acid sequence: CASSLSAVLGYTF.

Ten or more counts support this clonotype. This rearrangement joins TRBV5-1 to TRBJ2-1, with D maybe TRBD2 (5 bases). This CDR3 spans 14 amino acids. The ends were cut back, 2 bases at V and 6 bases at J, with 12 bases in the middle. Germline CDR1 and CDR2: SGHRS and YFSETQ. CDR3 sequence reads: CASSFHVRGNEQFF. For the CDR3, the DNA is TGCGCCAGCAGCTTTCACGTACGGGGCAATGAGCAGTTCTTC.

This clonotype has more than one count but fewer than ten. The V call is TRBV11-2, the J call TRBJ1-6; 7 bases are shared with TRBD1. J gave up 9 bases and V 5 bases, and 10 bases lay outside the gene matches. The CDR3 covers 15 residues. Per the germline V gene, CDR1 is SGHAT and CDR2 is FQNNGV. The CDR3 nucleotides read TGTGCCAGCAGCCCTTTCGGGGAGGGGGCTTCACCCCTCCACTTT. Translated, it gives CASSPFGEGASPLHF.

This rearrangement joins TRBV7-3 to TRBJ2-5; either TRBD1 or TRBD2 may fit D (5 bases each). The V end was cut by 5 bases, the J end by 4 bases, with 14 bases between. The CDR3 is 14 amino acids. The germline V gene has CDR1 SGHTA and CDR2 FQGTGA. DNA of the CDR3: TGTGCCAGCAGCCCCAGTGGGGCGGGAGAGACCCAGTACTTC. This sequence encodes CASSPSGAGETQYF.

In its sample, this clonotype was seen many times. V and J are TRBV12-3 or TRBV12-4 and TRBJ2-7; TRBD1 matches 9 bases. This CDR3 contains 15 residues. J was trimmed by 4 bases and V by 4 bases; bases with no gene match: 8. CDR3 in amino acids: CASSSDRGGPYEQYF. CDR3 sequence (DNA): TGTGCCAGCAGTTCGGACAGGGGAGGTCCGTACGAGCAGTACTTC.

A single count supports this clonotype. This sequence joins TRBV10-3 and TRBJ2-3; perhaps TRBD1 as D (6 bases). The length of the CDR3 is 16 residues. The V and J ends lost 2 bases and 0 bases respectively, with 12 bases between them. CDR1 is ENHRY, CDR2 SYGVKD, per germline. In DNA, the CDR3 is TGTGCCATCAGTGAGCGCCCAAGGGGGAGCACAGATACGCAGTATTTT. Protein product: CAISERPRGSTDTQYF.

This clonotype was found a few times. The genes are TRBV28 and TRBJ2-3, with 10 bases that match TRBD1. Germline CDR1 reads MDHEN; CDR2 reads SYDVKM. CDR3 length equals 19 residues. The V segment lost 1 base and the J segment 0 bases; nucleotides outside the gene matches: 10. The CDR3 DNA follows: TGTGCCAGCAGTTTATTTTTAGGAAGACAGGGGGCAAGCACAGATACGCAGTATTTT. Amino acids: CASSLFLGRQGASTDTQYF. Looking up the rest from reference TRBV28 and TRBJ2-3 gives the full variable domain: DVKVTQSSRYLVKRTGEKVFLECVQDMDHENMFWYRQDPGLGLRLIYFSYDVKMKEKGDIPEGYSVSREKKERFSLILESASTNQTSMYLCASSLFLGRQGASTDTQYFGPGTRLTVL.

This clonotype has only a few counts. The V call is TRBV20-1, the J call TRBJ1-1; D is undetermined. Germline lookup yields CDR1 DFQATT and CDR2 SNEGSKA (reference sequence). The CDR3 loop spans 13 amino acids. Trimming pared 4 bases from V and 8 bases from J, leaving 17 bases between. The CDR3 sequence is CSAKVVVKGEAFF. DNA of the CDR3: TGCAGTGCTAAGGTGGTGGTTAAGGGCGAAGCTTTCTTT.

This clonotype was recorded many times. The V call is TRBV6-2 or TRBV6-3, the J call TRBJ2-7; no clear D. The V gene lost 6 bases and the J gene lost 3 bases, with 9 bases spanning the gap. The CDR3 runs to 12 residues. CDR1 MNHEY and CDR2 SVGEGT come from the germline V gene. The CDR3: CASRNIYYEQYF. The CDR3 nucleotides are TGTGCCAGCAGAAATATTTACTACGAGCAGTACTTC.

This clonotype was detected many times. The chain recombines TRBV12-3 or TRBV12-4 with TRBJ2-7; tentative D call: TRBD2 (6 bases). V lost 3 bases to trimming and J lost 0 bases, with 9 bases between them. The CDR3 extends over 14 amino acids. The CDR3 DNA reads TGTGCCAGCAGTTTTGGCGGGACCTCCTACGAGCAGTACTTC. This encodes CASSFGGTSYEQYF.

Ten or more counts support this clonotype. The chain is built from TRBV12-3 or TRBV12-4 and TRBJ2-3, with D tentatively TRBD1 (6 bases). The CDR3 is 16 amino acids. V lost 3 bases and J 1 base, leaving 14 bases between the germline ends. The CDR3 nucleotides read TGTGCCAGCAGTTTTCACCAGGGGATGGGCACAGATACGCAGTATTTT. Protein sequence: CASSFHQGMGTDTQYF.

The chain joins TRBV20-1 to TRBJ2-7; the D gene is possibly TRBD1 (6 bases). Between the trimmed V and J ends, which lost 4 bases and 3 bases, there was a span of 10 bases. This CDR3 region has 12 residues. Germline V lookup: CDR1 DFQATT, CDR2 SNEGSKA (reference sequence). CDR3 bases: TGCAGTGCTACGGACAGAGACTACGAGCAGTACTTC. Its protein product is CSATDRDYEQYF.

This clonotype was detected ten times or more. The chain joins TRBV12-3 or TRBV12-4 to TRBJ2-5; 9 nucleotides agree with TRBD1. Trimming at V came to 0 bases and at J to 5 bases, leaving 10 bases not matched to a gene. This CDR3 is 17 amino acids long. CDR3 DNA: TGTGCCAGCAGTTTAGCGCTGGGGACAGGGAGTGGGGAGACCCAGTACTTC. This gives the protein CASSLALGTGSGETQYF.

The V gene is TRBV5-1, the J gene TRBJ2-3; TRBD2 matches at 8 bases. The trim removed 4 bases at V and 0 bases at J, leaving 7 bases unmatched. Per germline, CDR1 SGHRS and CDR2 YFSETQ. The CDR3 contains 16 residues. This CDR3 is CASSPMGGGSTDTQYF. The CDR3 DNA reads as TGCGCCAGCAGCCCAATGGGCGGGGGGAGCACAGATACGCAGTATTTT.

This clonotype was observed many times. The rearrangement links TRBV7-2 to TRBJ2-7, with TRBD1 as a possible D gene (5 bases). The CDR3 is 15 residues long. Germline CDR1 and CDR2: SGHTA and FQGNSA. Trimming took 3 bases from V and 5 from J, leaving 17 bases between them. In DNA form, the CDR3 reads TGTGCCAGCAGCTTGTACCCTTGGGGCCTCGACGAGCAGTACTTC. Translating gives CASSLYPWGLDEQYF.

The sample holds many counts of this clonotype. The chain employs TRBV12-3 or TRBV12-4 and TRBJ2-1; 12 bases map to TRBD2. The CDR3 extends over 17 amino acids. Trimming at V came to 2 bases and at J to 8 bases, leaving 10 bases not matched to a gene. The CDR3 nucleotides are TGTGCCAGCAGTTTACGGACTTCTAGCGGGGGGGCCCATGAGCAGTTCTTC. This codes for CASSLRTSSGGAHEQFF.

This clonotype appeared many times. This rearrangement joins TRBV9 to TRBJ1-1; 10 bases match TRBD1. V lost 3 bases and J lost 0; bases outside the gene matches: 2. CDR3 length: 15 amino acids. The germline V gene has CDR1 SGDLS and CDR2 YYNGEE. CDR3 DNA sequence: TGTGCCAGCAGCGCGACAGGGGGCATGAACACTGAAGCTTTCTTT. It codes for CASSATGGMNTEAFF.

The chain combines TRBV6-5 with TRBJ2-7; weak D call: TRBD1 (5 bases). This CDR3 comprises 16 residues. Germline V lookup: CDR1 MNHEY, CDR2 SVGAGI. Between the trimmed V and J ends, which lost 1 base and 5 bases, there was a span of 18 bases. In DNA form, the CDR3 reads TGTGCCAGCAGTTACTATCCTCCCAGGGAAACCGACGAGCAGTACGTC. Protein product: CASSYYPPRETDEQYV.

This clonotype was observed many times. The genes are TRBV28 and TRBJ2-7; perhaps D is TRBD1 or TRBD2 (5 bases each). V was shortened by 3 bases and J by 2 bases, with 11 bases between the two germline ends. CDR1 is MDHEN, CDR2 SYDVKM, per germline. The CDR3 is made up of 14 amino acids. CDR3 residues: CASSLLPGPYEQYF. The CDR3 region has the DNA TGTGCCAGCAGTTTGTTACCGGGACCCTACGAGCAGTACTTC.